The 21 T cell receptor beta chains below all came from one sample that was sequenced in a study of T cell responses to AZD1222 COVID-19 vaccine. The data were produced by immunoSEQ multiplex PCR, yet TCRdb's version contains in-frame clones alone and is incomplete. Counted here are about 140,000 clones, around nine tenths occurring once; the ten biggest clones make up 3% to 3.5%. Sequenced here: peripheral blood, sampled 28 days after the second AZD1222 dose. The receptor set was obtained from an adult who received the AZD1222 COVID-19 vaccine.

The V and J genes are TRBV18 and TRBJ1-1; D is possibly TRBD1 (5 bases). From germline, CDR1 is KGHSH and CDR2 LQKENI. V was cut by 3 bases and J by 4 bases, with 15 bases left in between. The CDR3 has 15 amino acids. The DNA of the CDR3 is TGTGCCAGCTCACCCCGACCCCGTGGGGGCACTGAAGCTTTCTTT. Residues: CASSPRPRGGTEAFF.

V gene TRBV28 combines with J gene TRBJ1-2; D possibly corresponds to TRBD1 (6 bases). V was cut by 10 bases and J by 8 bases, with 11 bases left in between. Per germline, CDR1 MDHEN and CDR2 SYDVKM. This CDR3 contains 10 residues. In DNA, the CDR3 is TGTGCCATATCAGGGGTCGGCTACACCTTC. Translated, it gives CAISGVGYTF.

V is TRBV20-1 and J is TRBJ1-5; no clear D gene. The ends were cut back, 2 bases at V and 8 bases at J, with 7 bases in the middle. The CDR3 spans 11 residues. Looked up from germline, CDR1 is DFQATT and CDR2 is SNEGSKA (reference sequence). CDR3 nucleotide sequence: TGCAGTGCTAGAAAGGGTGAGCCCCAGCATTTT. It codes for CSARKGEPQHF.

This chain links TRBV5-6 with TRBJ2-1, with D perhaps matching TRBD1 (6 bases). Germline values: CDR1 SGHDT, CDR2 YYEEEE. This CDR3 is 13 amino acids long. V was pared by 0 bases and J by 9 bases, with 10 bases between. Written as DNA, the CDR3 is TGTGCCAGCAGCTTGGTACAGGGTATTGAGCAGTTCTTC. It codes for CASSLVQGIEQFF.

The J gene is TRBJ2-1, the V gene TRBV9; possible D gene TRBD2, 5 bases. CDR3 length: 13 amino acids. Germline V gene lookup returns CDR1 SGDLS and CDR2 YYNGEE. Trimming cost V 0 bases and J 9 bases, with 10 bases left between them. The CDR3 loop reads CASSVGSEGEQFF. DNA for the CDR3: TGTGCCAGCAGCGTAGGTAGCGAGGGTGAGCAGTTCTTC.

This clone has only a few counts. V and J are TRBV28 and TRBJ2-7, with 7 bases identical to TRBD1. The CDR3 has 15 amino acids. V was clipped by 6 bases and J by 3 bases; unmatched bases: 11. From germline, CDR1 is MDHEN and CDR2 SYDVKM. The CDR3 loop reads CASSSGQTFYYEQYF. CDR3 coding DNA: TGTGCCAGCAGCTCGGGACAGACCTTTTACTACGAGCAGTACTTC. Filled out from reference TRBV28 and TRBJ2-7, the complete variable domain reads DVKVTQSSRYLVKRTGEKVFLECVQDMDHENMFWYRQDPGLGLRLIYFSYDVKMKEKGDIPEGYSVSREKKERFSLILESASTNQTSMYLCASSSGQTFYYEQYFGPGTRLTVT.

The J gene is TRBJ1-2, the V gene TRBV28; no clear D gene. Per the germline V gene, CDR1 is MDHEN and CDR2 is SYDVKM. Trimming cost V 5 bases and J 2 bases, with 15 bases left between them. The CDR3 runs to 15 residues. The CDR3, as DNA: TGTGCCAGCAGTCCAATGCGGTTTGCCAACTATGGCTACACCTTC. It is translated as CASSPMRFANYGYTF.

The rearrangement joins TRBV11-2 to TRBJ2-1, with D perhaps TRBD2 (6 bases). The V and J ends lost 5 bases and 0 bases respectively, with 11 bases between them. Germline V CDR1 and CDR2: SGHAT, FQNNGV. CDR3 size: 15 residues. For the CDR3, the DNA is TGTGCCAGCAGCCCCACCGGGAGCTCCTACAATGAGCAGTTCTTC. Its translation: CASSPTGSSYNEQFF.

The chain couples TRBV10-3 to TRBJ1-1, with D possibly being TRBD1 (5 bases). CDR1 and CDR2 (germline): ENHRY, SYGVKD. The CDR3 runs to 12 residues. V was shortened by 6 bases and J by 7 bases, with 12 bases between the two germline ends. The CDR3 loop is CAISGGGHEAFF. CDR3 DNA sequence: TGTGCCATCAGCGGGGGAGGGCATGAAGCTTTCTTT.

The chain combines TRBV6-1 with TRBJ1-2; D perhaps matches TRBD1 (5 bases). Germline V gene sequence: CDR1 MNHNS, CDR2 SASEGT. V shed 1 base and J shed 14 bases, with 20 bases lying between them. This CDR3 is built from 14 residues. The CDR3 coding sequence is TGTGCCAGCAGTGAAGGGTCGGGGCCTAACGCGGGGACCTTC. This codes for CASSEGSGPNAGTF.

The gene calls are TRBV19 and TRBJ2-7; D uncertain. Germline CDR1 LNHDA, CDR2 SQIVND (reference sequence). This CDR3 is built from 12 residues. V was clipped by 4 bases and J by 3 bases, with 7 bases between them. Here the CDR3 DNA reads TGTGCCAGTAGTACCCCGGGCTACGAGCAGTACTTC. Translating it yields CASSTPGYEQYF.

This sequence joins TRBV5-8 and TRBJ1-6; TRBD1 agrees at 8 bases. This CDR3 contains 18 residues. The germline V gene encodes CDR1 SGHTS and CDR2 YDEGEE. Unmatched junction bases numbered 11, after V lost 5 bases and J lost 1 base. The CDR3 region is CASRRTGFFGSYNSPLHF. DNA of the CDR3: TGTGCCAGCAGACGGACAGGGTTTTTTGGGTCCTATAATTCACCCCTCCACTTT.

On this clone: One junction end disagrees with the germline gene, perhaps due to a read error. CDR3 amino acids: CASSFYGTGGIF. The CDR3 DNA reads TGTGCCAGCAGTTTCTACGGGACAGGGGGGATCTTC. The chain joins TRBV28 to TRBJ2-1; 11 positions agree with TRBD1. The length of the CDR3 is 12 residues. The germline gives CDR1 MDHEN, CDR2 SYDVKM. The full variable domain, with the rest looked up from reference TRBV28 and TRBJ2-1, is DVKVTQSSRYLVKRTGEKVFLECVQDMDHENMFWYRQDPGLGLRLIYFSYDVKMKEKGDIPEGYSVSREKKERFSLILESASTNQTSMYLCASSFYGTGGIFGPGTRLTVL.

Details on this clone: Mismatch with germline at one junction end may stem from a read error. The chain recombines TRBV3-1 (or the pseudogene TRBV3-2) with TRBJ1-2; D gene ambiguous. From germline, CDR1 is LGHDT and CDR2 YNNKEL (reference sequence). The CDR3 is 12 residues long. The CDR3 region has the DNA TGTGCCAGCAGCCAAGAACAAGGAGGCCGATCCTTC. Protein sequence: CASSQEQGGRSF.

The chain uses TRBV7-8 and TRBJ1-6; D unresolved. The germline V gene has CDR1 SGHVS and CDR2 FQNEAQ. This CDR3 contains 13 residues. Trimming left V 6 bases short and J 6 bases short, with 9 bases between. The CDR3 DNA is TGTGCCAGCAGTCGAGGCACTAATTCACCCCTCCACTTT. Translating it yields CASSRGTNSPLHF.

The V call is TRBV19, the J call TRBJ1-6; possible D gene TRBD1, 6 bases. Trimming left V 7 bases short and J 5 bases short, with 15 bases between. CDR1 and CDR2 from the germline V gene are LNHDA and SQIVND (reference sequence). The CDR3 runs 15 residues. The CDR3 spells CASKSGQGHNSPLHF. The CDR3 coding sequence is TGTGCCAGTAAATCCGGGCAGGGGCATAATTCACCCCTCCACTTT.

The chain has TRBV2 and TRBJ1-3; TRBD1 is a possible D gene (5 bases). V lost 7 bases and J lost 2, with 9 bases in between. CDR3 length equals 13 residues. Germline CDR1 reads SNHLY; CDR2 reads FYNNEI. The CDR3 DNA is TGTGCCAGCAAGGGGTGGGCTGGAAACACCATATATTTT. It yields the protein CASKGWAGNTIYF.

The CDR3 DNA sequence: TGTGCCAGCAGCTTGGCCAGGGGGAATGAAAAACTGTTTTTT. Translation gives CASSLARGNEKLFF. This rearrangement joins TRBV7-2 to TRBJ1-4; 7 nucleotides line up with TRBD1. CDR1 is SGHTA, CDR2 FQGNSA, per germline. Unmatched junction bases numbered 3, after V lost 3 bases and J lost 5 bases. The CDR3 runs 14 residues. Looking up the rest from reference TRBV7-2 and TRBJ1-4 gives the full variable domain: GAGVSQSPSNKVTEKGKDVELRCDPISGHTALYWYRQSLGQGLEFLIYFQGNSAPDKSGLPSDRFSAERTGGSVSTLTIQRTQQEDSAVYLCASSLARGNEKLFFGSGTQLSVL.

CDR3 residues: CASSPGTGTFSYEQYF. The DNA for the CDR3 is TGTGCCAGCTCACCTGGGACAGGGACCTTCTCCTACGAGCAGTACTTC. V is TRBV18 and J is TRBJ2-7; 9 nucleotides match TRBD1. V gave up 3 bases and J gave up 0 bases; unmatched junction bases: 6. Germline V CDR1 and CDR2: KGHSH, LQKENI. CDR3 length: 16 amino acids.

The chain combines TRBV5-1 with TRBJ2-3; 8 nucleotides line up with TRBD2. The CDR3 contains 13 residues. In germline, CDR1 is SGHRS, CDR2 YFSETQ. The V segment lost 8 bases and the J segment 2 bases; nucleotides outside the gene matches: 4. The CDR3 coding sequence is TGCGCCAGAACGCGGGGGGCCACAGATACGCAGTATTTT. Translated: CARTRGATDTQYF.

The V gene is TRBV10-1, the J gene TRBJ1-6; D remains ambiguous. Germline CDR1 is WNHNN and CDR2 is SYGVQD (reference sequence). Trimming took 7 bases from V and 0 from J, leaving 16 bases between them. The CDR3 totals 17 residues. The CDR3 bases are TGCGCCAGCAACGGCGACGCGACGGGCTCCTATAATTCACCCCTCCACTTT. It translates to CASNGDATGSYNSPLHF.